This T cell receptor (beta chain) was recovered during a study of shared T cell receptors in the human thymus. This CDR3 is built from 19 residues. From germline, CDR1 is GTSNPN and CDR2 SVGIG (reference sequence). J lost 2 bases, V lost 4 bases, and 22 bases had no gene match. Clones were read by immunoSEQ multiplex PCR, and TCRdb kept only the in-frame ones, dropping some. The sample has about 660,000 clones; approximately 88% are singletons. The sample was also linked to a second study, of human thymus T cells. According to that study: Thymic tissue was derived from resections collected during corrective heart surgery. Related research examined unrelated individuals and reported that their thymic repertoires overlapped highly.

The chain joins TRBV30 to TRBJ2-5, with 7 bases matching TRBD2. The receptor's source is a boy younger than two with a congenital heart defect. Sequenced sample: thymocytes. The CDR3 DNA reads TGTGCCTGGAATCCCCGAGTTGAGGGGAGGCTAGCGGCGCAAGAGACCCAGTACTTC. Its protein is CAWNPRVEGRLAAQETQYF.